The 23 T cell receptor beta chains below all came from one sample that was sequenced in a study of blood T cell repertoires in COVID-19. This table comes from immunoSEQ multiplex PCR, and its TCRdb copy is limited to in-frame clones, with some not included. The data hold 200,000 or so clones, with approximately 88% observed a single time. Sequenced: PBMCs or T cells enriched from blood (not recorded which). The source of these receptors is a middle-aged woman with acute COVID-19.

This clone is a singleton in its sample. J is TRBJ2-3 and V is TRBV7-2; 13 nucleotides line up with TRBD2. J lost 4 bases, V lost 5 bases, and 6 bases had no gene match. This CDR3 contains 16 residues. Per the germline V gene, CDR1 is SGHTA and CDR2 is FQGNSA. Here the CDR3 reads CASSLGTSGVSDTQYF. CDR3 DNA: TGTGCCAGCAGCCTGGGGACTAGCGGGGTGTCAGATACGCAGTATTTT.

V usage is TRBV11-3 and J usage is TRBJ2-3; D not certain. Per germline, CDR1 SGHNT and CDR2 YENEEA. V was pared by 5 bases and J by 5 bases, with 8 bases between. This CDR3 comprises 12 residues. CDR3 in amino acids: CASSAYGDTQYF. Written as DNA, the CDR3 is TGTGCCAGCAGCGCTTACGGAGATACGCAGTATTTT.

This clone was detected a few times. The chain has TRBV3-1 (or the pseudogene TRBV3-2) and TRBJ1-5; 7 bases line up with TRBD1. Germline CDR1 is LGHDT and CDR2 is YNNKEL (reference sequence). The CDR3 has 15 amino acids. J lost 4 bases, V lost 1 base, and 4 bases had no gene match. CDR3 bases: TGTGCCAGCAGCCAAGCACAGGGGAAGAATCAGCCCCAGCATTTT. It encodes CASSQAQGKNQPQHF.

The genes are TRBV6-2 or TRBV6-3 and TRBJ2-5; 7 nucleotides agree with TRBD2. CDR1 is MNHEY and CDR2 is SVGEGT in the germline V gene. The length of the CDR3 is 17 residues. V gave up 2 bases and J gave up 2 bases; unmatched junction bases: 11. Here the CDR3 DNA reads TGTGCCAGCAGTTACCCCTTGGTCGCGGGGGTACAAGAGACCCAGTACTTC. Encoded protein: CASSYPLVAGVQETQYF.

This clone came up once. The chain has TRBV7-6 and TRBJ1-3, with TRBD1 matching over 8 bases. Germline assignment: CDR1 SGHVS and CDR2 FNYEAQ. This CDR3 contains 14 residues. V trimming: 10 bases; J trimming: 7 bases; junction bases outside the gene matches: 12. The CDR3 bases are TGTGCCACTAAAGACAGGGGCGGGAGTAACACCATATATTTT. Its protein is CATKDRGGSNTIYF.

J is TRBJ2-3 and V is TRBV24-1; D might be TRBD1 (5 bases). Germline V gene sequence: CDR1 KGHDR, CDR2 SFDVKD. This CDR3 spans 15 amino acids. Trimming took 2 bases from V and 2 from J, leaving 10 bases between them. The CDR3, as DNA: TGTGCCACCAGTGATTCCAGGGCCTACACAGATACGCAGTATTTT. It codes for CATSDSRAYTDTQYF.

The chain carries TRBV7-8 and TRBJ1-2, with TRBD1 matching 8 bases. V was clipped by 4 bases and J by 8 bases; unmatched bases: 15. Germline CDR1 reads SGHVS; CDR2 reads FQNEAQ. The CDR3 totals 16 residues. The CDR3 sequence: CASSSGQGNWAKGYTF. DNA of the CDR3: TGTGCCAGCAGCTCTGGACAGGGCAATTGGGCGAAAGGCTACACCTTC.

The table lists this clone with many counts. J is TRBJ1-1 and V is TRBV7-2; D unclear. The V gene's germline CDR1 is SGHTA and CDR2 FQGNSA. The CDR3 spans 14 residues. The V and J ends lost 2 bases and 8 bases respectively, with 15 bases between them. As DNA, the CDR3 is TGTGCCAGCAGCTTATTCGACGTGAGGGCCGAAGCTTTCTTT. Its translation: CASSLFDVRAEAFF.

This chain joins TRBV5-4 and TRBJ2-1; no firm D call. Germline CDR1 reads SGHNT; CDR2 reads YYREEE (reference sequence). The CDR3 has 13 amino acids. V was shortened by 4 bases and J by 7 bases, with 12 bases between the two germline ends. For the CDR3, the DNA is TGTGCCAGCAGCCCCGACACGTCAAATGAGCAGTTCTTC. This gives the protein CASSPDTSNEQFF.

This clone was seen only once. The genes are TRBV13 and TRBJ2-5; TRBD2 matches at 14 bases. V gave up 5 bases and J gave up 3 bases; unmatched junction bases: 2. Germline CDR1 and CDR2: PRHDT and FYEKMQ (reference sequence). The CDR3 runs to 15 residues. The CDR3 bases are TGTGCCAGCAGCAAGGGACTAGCGGGAGAAGAGACCCAGTACTTC. It specifies CASSKGLAGEETQYF.

V gene TRBV9 combines with J gene TRBJ2-3; D might be TRBD2 (6 bases). Per the germline V gene, CDR1 is SGDLS and CDR2 is YYNGEE. CDR3 length: 15 amino acids. Trimming pared 0 bases from V and 7 bases from J, leaving 15 bases between. CDR3 DNA: TGTGCCAGCAGCGTAGGCGATGCGGGGTCTTATACGCAGTATTTT. Its translation is CASSVGDAGSYTQYF.

This clone occurred a few times. The chain is built from TRBV6-6 and TRBJ2-7; 8 bases align to TRBD2. Germline V gene data show CDR1 as MNHNY and CDR2 as SVGAGI (reference sequence). The CDR3 is 16 residues long. J lost 4 bases, V lost 5 bases, and 13 bases had no gene match. CDR3 loop: CASSRSSGWASYEQYV. The CDR3 nucleotides are TGTGCCAGCAGTCGATCTAGCGGGTGGGCCTCTTACGAGCAGTACGTC.

CDR3 sequence reads: CASSPPPNEKLFF. DNA of the CDR3: TGTGCCAGCTCCCCCCCTCCGAATGAAAAACTGTTTTTT. This chain uses TRBV28 with TRBJ1-4; D gene uncertain. CDR1 is MDHEN and CDR2 is SYDVKM in the germline V gene. This CDR3 is built from 13 residues. V lost 8 bases and J lost 5, with 12 bases in between.

The chain has TRBV5-1 and TRBJ2-1, with TRBD1 as a possible D gene (5 bases). The germline V gene encodes CDR1 SGHRS and CDR2 YFSETQ. Trimming shortened V by 1 base and J by 5 bases, and 13 bases separated the two germline ends. This CDR3 spans 15 amino acids. In DNA, the CDR3 is TGCGCCAGCAGCTTGAGGGCAGGGCTCGACAATGAGCAGTTCTTC. Translation gives CASSLRAGLDNEQFF.

This clone was observed a single time. This chain links TRBV7-2 with TRBJ2-3, with 11 positions matching TRBD1. V shed 1 base, J shed 6 bases, and the junction held 3 bases outside the gene matches. The CDR3 has 15 residues. Per the germline V gene, CDR1 is SGHTA and CDR2 is FQGNSA. CDR3 in amino acids: CASSLGTGGRDTQYF. Here the CDR3 DNA reads TGTGCCAGCAGCTTAGGGACAGGGGGCAGGGATACGCAGTATTTT.

The J gene is TRBJ2-3, the V gene TRBV15; D is possibly TRBD1 (6 bases). Germline CDR1 and CDR2: LNHNV and YYDKDF (reference sequence). The length of the CDR3 is 16 residues. V was pared by 0 bases and J by 3 bases, with 13 bases between. Written as DNA, the CDR3 is TGTGCCACCAGCAGAGAGCGAACAGGGCGGACAGATACGCAGTATTTT. Residues: CATSRERTGRTDTQYF.

V is TRBV3-1 (or the pseudogene TRBV3-2) and J is TRBJ2-1; D uncertain. Germline V gives CDR1 LGHDT, CDR2 YNNKEL (reference sequence). The CDR3 totals 12 residues. The V end was cut by 4 bases, the J end by 3 bases, with 4 bases between. Here the CDR3 reads CASSLNYNEQFF. In DNA form, the CDR3 reads TGTGCCAGCAGCCTAAACTACAATGAGCAGTTCTTC.

V is TRBV7-9 and J is TRBJ2-1; TRBD2 agrees at 12 bases. The CDR3 sequence is 16 residues long. The germline gives CDR1 SEHNR, CDR2 FQNEAQ (reference sequence). V trimming: 5 bases; J trimming: 7 bases; junction bases outside the gene matches: 9. CDR3 amino acids: CASSDSTSGSMNEQFF. The CDR3 nucleotides are TGTGCCAGCAGCGACTCGACTAGCGGGAGTATGAATGAGCAGTTCTTC.

The CDR3 DNA follows: TGTGCCATCAGTGGGGAACAGGGGCTCGCAGATACGCAGTATTTT. It specifies CAISGEQGLADTQYF. The V gene is TRBV10-3, the J gene TRBJ2-3; 7 nucleotides line up with TRBD1. The CDR3 contains 15 residues. CDR1 is ENHRY, CDR2 SYGVKD, per germline. The trim removed 4 bases at V and 4 bases at J, leaving 8 bases unmatched.

The rearrangement uses TRBV12-3 or TRBV12-4 and TRBJ2-7; D is perhaps TRBD1 (6 bases). This CDR3 spans 12 amino acids. V lost 2 bases and J lost 6, with 8 bases in between. CDR3 in amino acids: CASSLRGGEQYV. The DNA for the CDR3 is TGTGCCAGCAGTTTACGAGGGGGCGAGCAGTACGTC.

This chain links TRBV3-1 (or the pseudogene TRBV3-2) with TRBJ1-3, with D possibly matching TRBD1 (5 bases). Trimming took 0 bases from V and 2 from J, leaving 8 bases between them. Looked up from germline, CDR1 is LGHDT and CDR2 is YNNKEL (reference sequence). This CDR3 spans 15 amino acids. The CDR3, as DNA: TGTGCCAGCAGCCAAGACGGGGGAGCTGGAAACACCATATATTTT. Translating it yields CASSQDGGAGNTIYF.

V and J are TRBV6-5 and TRBJ1-4; 7 nucleotides align to TRBD1. Trimming at V came to 6 bases and at J to 1 base, leaving 5 bases not matched to a gene. CDR3 length equals 15 residues. Looked up from germline, CDR1 is MNHEY and CDR2 is SVGAGI. Written as DNA, the CDR3 is TGTGCCAGCAGGGGGGGACAGAGAACTAATGAAAAACTGTTTTTT. This translates into CASRGGQRTNEKLFF.

The chain links TRBV6-2 or TRBV6-3 to TRBJ2-1; the D gene is possibly TRBD2 (5 bases). The CDR3 length is 15 residues. The germline V gene encodes CDR1 MNHEY and CDR2 SVGEGT. V was shortened by 2 bases and J by 7 bases, with 15 bases between the two germline ends. The CDR3 here is CASSYGSLLGNEQFF. The CDR3 region has the DNA TGTGCCAGCAGTTACGGGAGTCTATTGGGAAATGAGCAGTTCTTC.